The rows below give T cell receptor beta chains drawn from one sample of a study of cytomegalovirus exposure and HLA in healthy donors. Using immunoSEQ multiplex PCR, the repertoire was profiled, and TCRdb retains in-frame clones only, with some absent. Of approximately 300,000 clones detected, about four fifths appear once; the ten largest clones hold about 0.3%. Sequenced material: PBMCs. These receptors were taken from a girl aged 2-10 years in good health and CMV-seronegative. Each CDR3 is given with its conserved first and last residue. The D gene is left open where the match is weak. Size is omitted from some rows. Given values are once, few, many or a class for expanded clones.

length | J | size | V | D | CDR3 | DNA
14 | TRBJ2-5 | - | TRBV28 | - | CASSLLLEQETQYF | TGTGCCAGCAGTTTATTACTGGAGCAAGAGACCCAGTACTTC
13 | TRBJ1-4 | - | TRBV5-1 | - | CASSLRGSEKLFF | TGCGCCAGCAGCTTGAGGGGGAGTGAAAAACTGTTTTTT
17 | TRBJ1-5 | few | TRBV7-6 | TRBD1 | CASSLPPGTGNNQPQHF | TGTGCCAGCAGCTTACCACCCGGGACAGGGAACAATCAGCCCCAGCATTTT
15 | TRBJ2-1 | - | TRBV11-3 | - | CASQVGGAGYNEQFF | TGTGCCAGCCAGGTCGGCGGGGCTGGATACAATGAGCAGTTCTTC
15 | TRBJ1-4 | - | TRBV15 | TRBD1 | CATSRGGQGRGELFF | TGTGCCACCAGCAGAGGGGGACAGGGGAGAGGGGAACTGTTTTTT
13 | TRBJ1-2 | - | TRBV2 | - | CASSDPANYGYTF | TGTGCCAGCAGTGATCCAGCTAACTATGGCTACACCTTC
14 | TRBJ1-2 | - | TRBV5-4 | - | CASSFATENYGYTF | TGTGCCAGCAGCTTTGCGACAGAAAACTATGGCTACACCTTC
15 | TRBJ2-3 | - | TRBV9 | TRBD2 | CASNYGGASTDTQYF | TGTGCCAGCAACTACGGGGGGGCTAGCACAGATACGCAGTATTTT
13 | TRBJ1-2 | - | TRBV18 | - | CASSPDEVYGYTF | TGTGCCAGCTCACCAGACGAGGTCTATGGCTACACCTTC
14 | TRBJ2-1 | once | TRBV7-9 | - | CASSLPLRTGEQFF | TGTGCCAGCAGCTTACCTCTGAGAACTGGTGAGCAGTTCTTC
11 | TRBJ2-7 | - | TRBV29-1 | - | CSILLAYEQYF | TGCAGCATACTTTTGGCCTACGAGCAGTACTTC
12 | TRBJ1-2 | - | TRBV28 | - | CASSYRDYGYTF | TGTGCCAGCAGTTACCGGGACTATGGCTACACCTTC
14 | TRBJ1-4 | - | TRBV27 | - | CASSESATNEKLFF | TGTGCCAGCAGCGAGTCTGCAACTAATGAAAAACTGTTTTTT
14 | TRBJ2-5 | - | TRBV7-3 | - | CASSLNQGGETQYF | TGTGCCAGCAGCTTAAATCAGGGCGGTGAGACCCAGTACTTC
15 | TRBJ2-5 | - | TRBV18 | TRBD2 | CASSPPGLPQETQYF | TGTGCCAGCTCACCACCGGGACTACCCCAAGAGACCCAGTACTTC
20 | TRBJ2-3 | - | TRBV6-1 | - | CASSVPIRSRMRTSTDTQYF | TGTGCCAGCAGTGTCCCAATCAGAAGCCGTATGCGGACAAGCACAGATACGCAGTATTTT
16 | TRBJ1-2 | - | TRBV5-4 | TRBD1 | CASSPDRGRKNYGYTF | TGTGCCAGCAGCCCGGACAGGGGGCGAAAGAACTATGGCTACACCTTC
15 | TRBJ2-7 | - | TRBV7-6 | TRBD1 | CASSLGQGEIYEQYF | TGTGCCAGCAGCCTGGGACAGGGGGAAATCTACGAGCAGTACTTC
15 | TRBJ2-2 | - | TRBV19 | TRBD1 | CASSVGQGATGELFF | TGTGCCAGTAGCGTTGGACAGGGGGCCACCGGGGAGCTGTTTTTT
14 | TRBJ1-1 | - | TRBV5-1 | TRBD1 | CASSPSQGWGEAFF | TGCGCCAGCAGCCCGTCACAGGGGTGGGGAGAAGCTTTCTTT
13 | TRBJ2-7 | - | TRBV7-2 | TRBD2 | CASRVGTSVEQYF | TGTGCCAGCAGGGTAGGGACTAGTGTCGAGCAGTACTTC
21 | TRBJ2-6 | - | TRBV7-6 | TRBD2 | CASSLEPHAGRRDSGANVLTF | TGTGCCAGCAGCTTAGAACCCCATGCCGGGAGGCGCGACTCTGGGGCCAACGTCCTGACTTTC
12 | TRBJ2-5 | - | TRBV5-1 | - | CASSLAGETQYF | TGCGCCAGCAGCTTGGCCGGAGAGACCCAGTACTTC
14 | TRBJ2-7 | - | TRBV28 | TRBD1 | CASSLVNRGYEQYF | TGTGCCAGCAGTTTGGTGAACAGGGGGTACGAGCAGTACTTC
16 | TRBJ1-5 | - | TRBV19 | TRBD1 | CASSPRQGALNQPQHF | TGTGCCAGTAGTCCCCGACAGGGGGCCCTCAATCAGCCCCAGCATTTT
15 | TRBJ2-5 | - | TRBV11-2 | - | CASSPSPGNQETQYF | TGTGCCAGCAGCCCGTCCCCGGGGAACCAAGAGACCCAGTACTTC
12 | TRBJ2-2 | once | TRBV7-6 | - | CASSLPGGELFF | TGTGCCAGCAGCTTACCGGGCGGGGAGCTGTTTTTT
18 | TRBJ1-2 | - | TRBV7-9 | TRBD1 | CASSQSKGRWTGLNGYTF | TGTGCCAGCAGCCAGAGTAAGGGGCGATGGACAGGACTCAATGGCTACACCTTC
14 | TRBJ2-7 | - | TRBV28 | - | CASSLQGRYYEQYF | TGTGCCAGCAGTTTACAGGGGCGATACTACGAGCAGTACTTC
14 | TRBJ1-2 | - | TRBV6-1 | TRBD1 | CASRDRPGDYGYTF | TGTGCCAGCAGGGACAGGCCTGGCGACTATGGCTACACCTTC
13 | TRBJ1-2 | - | TRBV11-3 | - | CSPGQTANYGYTF | TGTTCTCCCGGACAGACCGCGAACTATGGCTACACCTTC
14 | TRBJ2-5 | - | TRBV19 | - | CASSIWSGEETQYF | TGTGCCAGTAGTATCTGGTCAGGGGAAGAGACCCAGTACTTC
14 | TRBJ2-3 | once | TRBV2 | - | CASSEYRVRDTQYF | TGTGCCAGCAGTGAATACAGGGTTAGAGATACGCAGTATTTT
13 | TRBJ2-5 | - | TRBV13 | - | CASSLWEQETQYF | TGTGCCAGCAGCTTATGGGAGCAAGAGACCCAGTACTTC
15 | TRBJ2-3 | - | TRBV7-9 | - | CASSVGGIETDTQYF | TGTGCCAGCAGTGTAGGGGGAATCGAGACAGATACGCAGTATTTT
15 | TRBJ1-1 | - | TRBV18 | - | CASSPMGAMNTEAFF | TGTGCCAGCTCACCAATGGGGGCGATGAACACTGAAGCTTTCTTT
15 | TRBJ1-1 | few | TRBV5-1 | TRBD1 | CASSPETGGHTEAFF | TGCGCCAGCAGCCCCGAGACAGGGGGCCACACTGAAGCTTTCTTT
16 | TRBJ2-3 | - | TRBV7-7 | TRBD1 | CASSPGTVTSTDTQYF | TGTGCCAGCAGCCCCGGGACAGTCACTAGCACAGATACGCAGTATTTT
13 | TRBJ2-4 | - | TRBV28 | - | CASSELMENIQYF | TGTGCCAGCAGCGAGCTAATGGAAAACATTCAGTACTTC
14 | TRBJ1-2 | once | TRBV28 | TRBD1 | CASMTGPYNYGYTF | TGTGCCAGCATGACAGGGCCTTATAACTATGGCTACACCTTC
14 | TRBJ2-7 | - | TRBV7-2 | - | CASSSGTKHYEQYF | TGTGCCAGCAGCTCCGGGACAAAGCACTACGAGCAGTACTTC
14 | TRBJ2-1 | few | TRBV19 | TRBD2 | CASSPGTSGNEQFF | TGTGCCAGTAGCCCCGGGACTAGCGGGAACGAGCAGTTCTTC
19 | TRBJ2-1 | once | TRBV28 | TRBD2 | CASSFPTTSGSRPYNEQFF | TGTGCCAGCAGTTTCCCGACGACTAGCGGGAGTCGCCCCTACAATGAGCAGTTCTTC
11 | TRBJ2-1 | - | TRBV5-4 | - | CASSGRNEQFF | TGTGCCAGCAGCGGGCGCAATGAGCAGTTCTTC
14 | TRBJ2-1 | once | TRBV18 | TRBD1 | CASSPGQGVHEQFF | TGTGCCAGCTCACCAGGTCAGGGGGTTCATGAGCAGTTCTTC
16 | TRBJ2-2 | - | TRBV12-5 | TRBD1 | CASGLRTGGNTGELFF | TGTGCTAGTGGTTTGAGGACAGGGGGGAACACCGGGGAGCTGTTTTTT
15 | TRBJ2-7 | - | TRBV6-5 | - | CASSLTAGETYEQYF | TGTGCCAGCAGTTTAACGGCAGGGGAAACCTACGAGCAGTACTTC
15 | TRBJ1-3 | once | TRBV5-1 | - | CASSLDGNSGNTIYF | TGCGCCAGCAGCTTGGATGGCAACTCTGGAAACACCATATATTTT